The 17 T cell receptor beta chains presented below share a single source sample, sequenced in a study of patients and donors after allogeneic stem cell transplantation. TCRdb re-derived calls from the RT-PCR reads in MiXCR, one entry per CDR3 protein. This table holds almost 90,000 distinct CDR3 sequences, just under 5% found once. The sequencing sample was made of blood, either unsorted or a sorted T cell fraction (not recorded which). The origin of the receptors is a human donor who was either an allogeneic HSCT recipient or a stem cell or donor lymphocyte infusion donor (not recorded which). It is not recorded whose cells these are; they may come from a transplant donor.

The chain couples TRBV20-1 to TRBJ1-5, with D maybe TRBD1 (6 bases). Germline loops: CDR1 DFQATT, CDR2 SNEGSKA (reference sequence). Trimming took off 4 bases at V and 1 base at J, with 11 bases between the two ends. There are 14 residues in the CDR3. The DNA for the CDR3 is TGCAGTGCTAAACAGGGTGCCAGCAATCAGCCCCAGCATTTT. It translates to CSAKQGASNQPQHF.

This clonotype occurred a few times. The genes are TRBV6-1 and TRBJ2-7; 9 positions agree with TRBD2. The CDR3 runs 15 residues. J gave up 3 bases and V 1 base, and 4 bases lay outside the gene matches. Germline V gives CDR1 MNHNS, CDR2 SASEGT. This CDR3 is CASSEGGGDLYEQYF. DNA of the CDR3: TGTGCCAGCAGTGAAGGCGGGGGGGACCTCTACGAGCAGTACTTC.

This clonotype was seen many times. The V call is TRBV20-1, the J call TRBJ2-1; maybe TRBD2 (6 bases). CDR3 length: 16 amino acids. Trimming pared 3 bases from V and 9 bases from J, leaving 24 bases between. Germline lookup yields CDR1 DFQATT and CDR2 SNEGSKA (reference sequence). As DNA, the CDR3 is TGCAGTGCTAGTCCCGGTGGCGCGGCTAGCGAGGGTGAGCAGTTCTTC. It encodes CSASPGGAASEGEQFF.

J is TRBJ1-2 and V is TRBV5-1, with TRBD1 as a possible D gene (5 bases). CDR3 length: 13 residues. With 3 bases removed from V and 6 bases from J, the gap between germline ends came to 12 bases. Germline V CDR1 and CDR2: SGHRS, YFSETQ. CDR3 DNA: TGCGCCAGCAGCTACAGGCACCTCGATGGCTACACCTTC. It codes for CASSYRHLDGYTF.

This clonotype was observed many times. V is TRBV4-2 and J is TRBJ2-1; D remains unclear. Germline assignment: CDR1 LGHNA and CDR2 YNFKEQ. This CDR3 is built from 16 residues. V shed 0 bases and J shed 3 bases, with 12 bases lying between them. The CDR3 here is CASSQDRRPVYNEQFF. The CDR3, as DNA: TGTGCCAGCAGCCAAGATAGGCGCCCTGTCTACAATGAGCAGTTCTTC.

This clonotype showed up many times. This chain uses TRBV14 with TRBJ2-7, with a weak D call TRBD1 (5 bases). Deletions cut 0 bases from V and 5 bases from J, with 11 bases between. The CDR3 spans 14 residues. Looked up from germline, CDR1 is SGHDN and CDR2 is FVKESK. CDR3 DNA sequence: TGTGCCAGCAGCCAAGACAGGGTCGTCAACGAGCAGTACTTC. Amino acid sequence: CASSQDRVVNEQYF.

This clonotype was counted many times. V and J are TRBV5-1 and TRBJ2-5; perhaps TRBD1 as D (5 bases). The CDR3 has 14 residues. V shed 4 bases and J shed 1 base, with 11 bases lying between them. Per germline, CDR1 SGHRS and CDR2 YFSETQ. This chain's CDR3 is CASSADSLQETQYF. For the CDR3, the DNA is TGCGCCAGCAGCGCCGACAGTCTCCAAGAGACCCAGTACTTC.

This clonotype was counted ten times or more. The chain recombines TRBV7-8 with TRBJ2-5; 14 bases agree with TRBD2. The germline V gene has CDR1 SGHVS and CDR2 FQNEAQ. Losses at the gene ends were 5 bases for V and 5 bases for J; bases not matched to a gene: 7. The CDR3 is 16 residues long. CDR3 residues: CASSQTSGGALETQYF. The CDR3 region has the DNA TGTGCCAGCAGCCAGACTAGCGGGGGGGCCCTTGAGACCCAGTACTTC.

J is TRBJ1-1 and V is TRBV19, with 11 bases lining up with TRBD1. From germline, CDR1 is LNHDA and CDR2 SQIVND (reference sequence). The V segment lost 10 bases and the J segment 4 bases; nucleotides outside the gene matches: 14. The CDR3 totals 16 residues. CDR3 loop: CANARDRGFGSTEAFF. CDR3 in DNA: TGTGCCAATGCCCGGGACAGGGGGTTCGGAAGCACTGAAGCTTTCTTT.

Ten or more counts support this clonotype. This chain connects TRBV19 to TRBJ2-7; maybe TRBD2 (5 bases). CDR3 length equals 15 residues. The germline V gene has CDR1 LNHDA and CDR2 SQIVND (reference sequence). Trimming removed 7 bases from V and 1 base from J, with 17 bases in between. The CDR3 reads CASTSAGADSYEQYF. DNA of the CDR3: TGTGCCAGTACCTCGGCGGGTGCGGATTCCTACGAGCAGTACTTC.

This clonotype was counted between two and nine times. This chain joins TRBV18 and TRBJ2-7; D is uncertain. The CDR3 has 15 residues. Germline assignment: CDR1 KGHSH and CDR2 LQKENI. Trimming pared 3 bases from V and 5 bases from J, leaving 17 bases between. The CDR3 protein is CASSPGLGGVDEQYF. The CDR3, as DNA: TGTGCCAGCTCACCTGGGCTAGGCGGTGTCGACGAGCAGTACTTC.

This clonotype has only a few counts. This chain links TRBV28 with TRBJ2-5; 7 bases match TRBD2. The J segment lost 4 bases and the V segment lost 6 bases, leaving 11 bases of the junction unmatched. Germline V gene sequence: CDR1 MDHEN, CDR2 SYDVKM. This CDR3 contains 15 residues. The CDR3 spells CASSPSGRGGETQYF. CDR3 nucleotides: TGTGCCAGCAGCCCATCGGGGAGGGGCGGAGAGACCCAGTACTTC.

This clonotype has more than one count but fewer than ten. The chain combines TRBV5-8 with TRBJ2-7; TRBD2 is a possible D gene (5 bases). Germline CDR1 SGHTS, CDR2 YDEGEE. V lost 2 bases, J lost 0 bases, and 12 bases lay in between. The CDR3 has 15 residues. The CDR3 bases are TGTGCCAGCAGCTTCTTTGTAGGGAGCTCCTACGAGCAGTACTTC. It is translated as CASSFFVGSSYEQYF.

The table lists this clonotype with many counts. The V call is TRBV12-3 or TRBV12-4, the J call TRBJ1-4, with D possibly matching TRBD1 (5 bases). The CDR3 runs 14 residues. With 3 bases removed from V and 6 bases from J, the gap between germline ends came to 11 bases. The CDR3 nucleotides read TGTGCCAGCAGTTTTTCAGGGAGCGATGAAAAACTGTTTTTT. It is translated as CASSFSGSDEKLFF.

Concerning this clonotype itself: A far larger clone is off by one base, so a read error is likely. The genes are TRBV10-1 and TRBJ2-1; 8 bases line up with TRBD2. CDR1 and CDR2 (germline): WNHNN, SYGVQD (reference sequence). J gave up 2 bases and V 2 bases, and 2 bases lay outside the gene matches. The CDR3 has 15 amino acids. CDR3: CASSEGSGAYNEQFF. CDR3 DNA: TGCGCCAGCAGTGAGGGTAGCGGGGCCTACAATGAGCAGTTCTTC.

This clonotype has ten or more counts. This chain uses TRBV4-1 with TRBJ2-7; 13 bases agree with TRBD2. Germline V lookup: CDR1 MGHRA, CDR2 YSYEKL. With 4 bases clipped from V and 0 bases from J, the junction kept 9 bases outside the gene matches. This CDR3 comprises 18 residues. The DNA for the CDR3 is TGCGCCAGCAGCCCCTGGGGACTAGCGGGGCGTGGCTCCTACGAGCAGTACTTC. Amino acids: CASSPWGLAGRGSYEQYF.

There are a few counts of this clonotype. The rearrangement joins TRBV18 to TRBJ1-3, with D maybe TRBD1 (5 bases). V lost 3 bases, J lost 2 bases, and 8 bases lay in between. The V gene's germline CDR1 is KGHSH and CDR2 LQKENI. The CDR3 is made up of 14 amino acids. CDR3 sequence reads: CASSPGTAGNTIYF. DNA of the CDR3: TGTGCCAGCTCACCGGGGACGGCTGGAAACACCATATATTTT.